A single sample is the source of the 5 T cell receptor beta chains below, sequenced in a study of cytomegalovirus exposure and HLA in healthy donors. Libraries were prepared by immunoSEQ multiplex PCR; TCRdb keeps only in-frame clonotypes and omits some of them. The data contain a few hundred thousand clones, roughly 85% of them singletons. Sample: PBMCs. Every receptor here comes from a woman aged 18-29 years in good health and CMV-seronegative.

The chain has TRBV6-5 and TRBJ1-1; 8 bases fit TRBD1. V shed 5 bases, J shed 8 bases, and the junction held 4 bases outside the gene matches. The CDR3 runs to 12 residues. CDR1 is MNHEY and CDR2 is SVGAGI in the germline V gene. The CDR3: CASSGQGVEAFF. The CDR3 coding sequence is TGTGCCAGCAGTGGACAGGGAGTCGAAGCTTTCTTT.

This clone was observed a few times. The V gene is TRBV2, the J gene TRBJ2-1; no clear D. CDR3 length equals 12 residues. Germline V gives CDR1 SNHLY, CDR2 FYNNEI. Trimming stripped 10 bases from V and 8 bases from J, with 15 bases between. The CDR3 protein is CAIIRGDDEQFF. The CDR3 nucleotides are TGTGCCATCATCCGAGGAGACGATGAGCAGTTCTTC.

This clone was seen only once. This chain links TRBV6-7 with TRBJ1-6, with TRBD1 matching over 7 bases. TRBV6-7 is recorded as an ORF, its role being uncertain. The V gene end was trimmed by 5 bases and the J gene end by 8 bases; junction bases not matched to a gene: 6. The CDR3 totals 14 residues. CDR3 sequence (DNA): TGTGCCAGCAGTAGCCGACAGGGCTATTCACCCCTCCACTTT. Its translation: CASSSRQGYSPLHF.

The chain has TRBV7-2 and TRBJ1-1; the D is unclear. The germline V gene encodes CDR1 SGHTA and CDR2 FQGNSA. Trimming left V 5 bases short and J 10 bases short, with 17 bases between. The CDR3 is 13 residues long. The CDR3 here is CASSPDLTLGAFF. DNA of the CDR3: TGTGCCAGCAGCCCCGACCTGACCCTAGGAGCTTTCTTT.

This clone is a singleton in its sample. This chain uses TRBV6-1 with TRBJ2-6; D gene ambiguous. CDR1 is MNHNS, CDR2 SASEGT, per germline. The ends were cut back, 4 bases at V and 0 bases at J, with 4 bases in the middle. CDR3 length: 14 residues. CDR3 nucleotide sequence: TGTGCCAGCAGTGTCAGCTCTGGGGCCAACGTCCTGACTTTC. It yields the protein CASSVSSGANVLTF.